These 6 T cell receptor beta chains were all obtained from the same sample, sequenced in a study of blood T cells in healthy people across ages. The use of a sample-barcoded 5' primer and a J-beta primer mix characterized a second PCR of roughly 7 to 12 cycles. One entry per CDR3 protein, called by TCRdb with MiXCR from the 5' RACE reads. The sample lists about 720,000 distinct CDR3 sequences, approximately 21% seen once, with less than 25% in the top ten. The sequencing input was blood. These receptors all stem from a man aged 65-85 years in good health.

This chain uses TRBV6-4 with TRBJ2-1; D possibly corresponds to TRBD2 (7 bases). V lost 5 bases to trimming and J lost 6 bases, with 17 bases between them. This CDR3 has 15 residues. The germline V gene has CDR1 MRHNA and CDR2 SNTAGT. CDR3 sequence (DNA): TGTGCCAGCAGTAAAGAGGGGGGGATTAGCAATGAGCAGTTCTTC. Protein sequence: CASSKEGGISNEQFF.

The chain joins TRBV12-3 or TRBV12-4 to TRBJ1-3; D is perhaps TRBD1 (5 bases). This CDR3 contains 13 residues. Trimming cost V 3 bases and J 9 bases, with 12 bases left between them. CDR3 residues: CASSFLDSGTIYF. The CDR3 bases are TGTGCCAGCAGTTTTTTAGACAGCGGCACCATATATTTT.

J is TRBJ2-3 and V is TRBV12-3 or TRBV12-4; 15 positions match TRBD2. V dropped 5 bases and J dropped 8; count of bases not matched to a gene: 5. The CDR3 contains 15 residues. The CDR3 region is CASSRTSGGAGTQYF. The DNA of the CDR3 is TGTGCCAGCAGTAGGACTAGCGGGGGGGCTGGTACGCAGTATTTT.

The chain links TRBV28 to TRBJ2-3; D remains ambiguous. CDR3 length: 14 amino acids. The germline V and J ends were trimmed by 6 bases and 0 bases, with 10 bases remaining between them. The germline V gene has CDR1 MDHEN and CDR2 SYDVKM. In nucleotides, the CDR3 is TGTGCCAGCAGCCCTTTGGTCAGCACAGATACGCAGTATTTT. The encoded protein is CASSPLVSTDTQYF.

V and J are TRBV19 and TRBJ2-3, with D perhaps matching TRBD2 (6 bases). The CDR3 has 15 amino acids. Per the germline V gene, CDR1 is LNHDA and CDR2 is SQIVND (reference sequence). V lost 5 bases to trimming and J lost 0 bases, with 12 bases between them. CDR3 in DNA: TGTGCCAGTAGTTGGCGGGAACTTAGCACAGATACGCAGTATTTT. Its translation: CASSWRELSTDTQYF.

V is TRBV5-1 and J is TRBJ2-3; 7 bases line up with TRBD1. The germline CDR1 and CDR2 sequences are SGHRS and YFSETQ. The V segment lost 0 bases and the J segment 2 bases; nucleotides outside the gene matches: 3. This CDR3 spans 15 amino acids. The CDR3 nucleotides are TGCGCCAGCAGCTTGGGACAGGGAAACACAGATACGCAGTATTTT. Amino acids: CASSLGQGNTDTQYF.